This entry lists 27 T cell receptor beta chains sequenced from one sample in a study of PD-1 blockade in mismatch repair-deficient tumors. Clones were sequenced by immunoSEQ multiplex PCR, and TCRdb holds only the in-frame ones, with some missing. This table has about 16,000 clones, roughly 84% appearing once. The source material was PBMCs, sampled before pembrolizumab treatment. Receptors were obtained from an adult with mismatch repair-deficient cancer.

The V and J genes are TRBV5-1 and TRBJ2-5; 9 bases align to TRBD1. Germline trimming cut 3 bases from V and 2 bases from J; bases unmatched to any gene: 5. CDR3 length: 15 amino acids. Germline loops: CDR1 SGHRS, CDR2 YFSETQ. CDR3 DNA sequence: TGCGCCAGCAGCTGGGGACAGGGCCTTCAAGAGACCCAGTACTTC. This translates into CASSWGQGLQETQYF.

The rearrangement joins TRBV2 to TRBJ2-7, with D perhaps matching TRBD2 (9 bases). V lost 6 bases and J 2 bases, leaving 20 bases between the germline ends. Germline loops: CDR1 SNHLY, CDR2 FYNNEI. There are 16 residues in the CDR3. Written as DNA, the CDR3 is TGTGCCAGCAGACAGGGGGTCCTAGCGGGAACCTACGAGCAGTACTTC. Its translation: CASRQGVLAGTYEQYF.

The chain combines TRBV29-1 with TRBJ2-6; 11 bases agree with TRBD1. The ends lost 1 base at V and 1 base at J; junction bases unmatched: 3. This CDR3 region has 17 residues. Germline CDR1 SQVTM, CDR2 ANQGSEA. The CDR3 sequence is CSVEGRDRGSGANVLTF. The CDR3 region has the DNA TGCAGCGTTGAAGGTAGGGACAGGGGGTCTGGGGCCAACGTCCTGACTTTC.

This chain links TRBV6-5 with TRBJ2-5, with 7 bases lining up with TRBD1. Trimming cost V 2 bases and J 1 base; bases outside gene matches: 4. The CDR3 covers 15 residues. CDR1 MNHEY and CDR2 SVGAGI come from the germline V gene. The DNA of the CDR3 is TGTGCCAGCAGTTACCCAGGGACAGCCCAAGAGACCCAGTACTTC. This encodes CASSYPGTAQETQYF.

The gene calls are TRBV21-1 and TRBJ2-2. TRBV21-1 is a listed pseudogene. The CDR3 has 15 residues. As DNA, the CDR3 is TGTGCCAGCAGCAAAGAGGAAGCGAACACCGGGGAGCTGTTTTTT. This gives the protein CASSKEEANTGELFF.

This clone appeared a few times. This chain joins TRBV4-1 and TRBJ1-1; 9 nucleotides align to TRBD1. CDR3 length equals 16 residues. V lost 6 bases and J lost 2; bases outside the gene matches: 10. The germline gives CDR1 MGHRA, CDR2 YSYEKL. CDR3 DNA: TGCGCCAGCAGGTCGGGACAGGGAGGGAGTAACACTGAAGCTTTCTTT. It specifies CASRSGQGGSNTEAFF.

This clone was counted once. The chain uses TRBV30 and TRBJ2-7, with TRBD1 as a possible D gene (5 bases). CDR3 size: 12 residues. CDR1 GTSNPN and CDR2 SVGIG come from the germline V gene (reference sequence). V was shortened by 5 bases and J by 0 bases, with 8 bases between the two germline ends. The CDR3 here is CAWQGSSYEQYF. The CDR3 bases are TGTGCCTGGCAGGGTAGCTCCTACGAGCAGTACTTC.

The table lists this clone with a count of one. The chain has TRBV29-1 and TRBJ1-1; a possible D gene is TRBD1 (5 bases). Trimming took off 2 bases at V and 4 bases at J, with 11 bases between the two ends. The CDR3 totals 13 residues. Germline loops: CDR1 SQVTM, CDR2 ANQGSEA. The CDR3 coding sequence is TGCAGCGTTGAATCAGGGTGGGGCACTGAAGCTTTCTTT. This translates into CSVESGWGTEAFF.

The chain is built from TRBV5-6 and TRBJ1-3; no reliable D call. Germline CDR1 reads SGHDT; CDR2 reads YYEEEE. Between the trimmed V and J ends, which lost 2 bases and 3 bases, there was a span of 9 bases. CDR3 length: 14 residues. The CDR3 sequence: CASSFGGLGNTIYF. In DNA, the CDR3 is TGTGCCAGCAGCTTTGGAGGGCTTGGAAACACCATATATTTT.

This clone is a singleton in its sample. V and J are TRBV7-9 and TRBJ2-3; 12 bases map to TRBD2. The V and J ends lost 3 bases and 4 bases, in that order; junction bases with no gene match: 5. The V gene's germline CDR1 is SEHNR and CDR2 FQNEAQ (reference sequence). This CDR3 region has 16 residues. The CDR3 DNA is TGTGCCAGCAGCTTCCTACTAGCGGGAGGCTCAGATACGCAGTATTTT. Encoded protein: CASSFLLAGGSDTQYF.

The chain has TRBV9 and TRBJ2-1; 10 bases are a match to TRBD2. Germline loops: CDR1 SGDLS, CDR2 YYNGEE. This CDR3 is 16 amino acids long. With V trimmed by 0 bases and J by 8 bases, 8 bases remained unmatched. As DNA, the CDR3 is TGTGCCAGCAGCGTAGACCTAGCGGGAGAGTTCCATGAGCAGTTCTTC. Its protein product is CASSVDLAGEFHEQFF.

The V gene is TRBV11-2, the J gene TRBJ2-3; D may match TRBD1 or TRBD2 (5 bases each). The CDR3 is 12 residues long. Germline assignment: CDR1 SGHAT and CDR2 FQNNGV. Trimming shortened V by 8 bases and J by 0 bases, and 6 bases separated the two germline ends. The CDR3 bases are TGTGCCAGCGGGGACAGCACAGATACGCAGTATTTT. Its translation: CASGDSTDTQYF.

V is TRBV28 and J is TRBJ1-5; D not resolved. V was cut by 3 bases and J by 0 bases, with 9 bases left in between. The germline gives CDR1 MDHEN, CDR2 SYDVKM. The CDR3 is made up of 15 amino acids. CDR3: CASSFSRSSNQPQHF. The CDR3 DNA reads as TGTGCCAGCAGTTTCAGCAGGTCTAGCAATCAGCCCCAGCATTTT.

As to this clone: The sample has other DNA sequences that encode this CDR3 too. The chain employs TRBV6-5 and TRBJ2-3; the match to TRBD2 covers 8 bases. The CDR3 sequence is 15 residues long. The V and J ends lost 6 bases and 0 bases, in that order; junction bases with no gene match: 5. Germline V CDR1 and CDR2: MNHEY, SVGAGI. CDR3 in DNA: TGTGCCAGCAGGAATAGCGGGGCGAGCACAGATACGCAGTATTTT. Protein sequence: CASRNSGASTDTQYF.

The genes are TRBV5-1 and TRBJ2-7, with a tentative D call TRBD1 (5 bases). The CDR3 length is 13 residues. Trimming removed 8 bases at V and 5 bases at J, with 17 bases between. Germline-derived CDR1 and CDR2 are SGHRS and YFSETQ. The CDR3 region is CASRPGSTHEQYF. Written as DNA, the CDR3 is TGCGCCAGTAGGCCAGGGTCAACCCACGAGCAGTACTTC.

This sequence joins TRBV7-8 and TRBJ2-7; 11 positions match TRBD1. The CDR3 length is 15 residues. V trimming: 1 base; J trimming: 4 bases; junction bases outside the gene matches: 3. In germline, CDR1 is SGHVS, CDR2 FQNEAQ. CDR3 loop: CASSLVGTGGYEQYF. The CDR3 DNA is TGTGCCAGCAGCTTAGTCGGGACAGGGGGGTACGAGCAGTACTTC.

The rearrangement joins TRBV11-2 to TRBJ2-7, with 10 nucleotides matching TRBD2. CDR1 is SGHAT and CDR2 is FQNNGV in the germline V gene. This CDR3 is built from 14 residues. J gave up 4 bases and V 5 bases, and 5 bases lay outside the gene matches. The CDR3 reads CASSPSGSGYEQYF. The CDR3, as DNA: TGTGCCAGCAGCCCTAGCGGGAGTGGATACGAGCAGTACTTC. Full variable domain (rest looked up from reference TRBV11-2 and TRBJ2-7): EAGVAQSPRYKIIEKRQSVAFWCNPISGHATLYWYQQILGQGPKLLIQFQNNGVVDDSQLPKDRFSAERLKGVDSTLKIQPAKLEDSAVYLCASSPSGSGYEQYFGPGTRLTVT.

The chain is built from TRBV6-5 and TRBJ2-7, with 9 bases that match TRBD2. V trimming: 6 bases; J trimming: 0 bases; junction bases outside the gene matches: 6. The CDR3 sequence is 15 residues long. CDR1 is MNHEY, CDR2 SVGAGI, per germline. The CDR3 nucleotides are TGTGCCAGCAGCCTGGGACTAGCACCCTCCTACGAGCAGTACTTC. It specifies CASSLGLAPSYEQYF.

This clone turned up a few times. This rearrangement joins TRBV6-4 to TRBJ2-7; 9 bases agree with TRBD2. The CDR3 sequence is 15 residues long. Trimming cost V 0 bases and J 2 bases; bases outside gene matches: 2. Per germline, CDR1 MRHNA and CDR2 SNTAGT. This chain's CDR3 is CASSDSASGTYEQYF. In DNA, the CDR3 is TGTGCCAGCAGTGACTCGGCTAGCGGGACCTACGAGCAGTACTTC.

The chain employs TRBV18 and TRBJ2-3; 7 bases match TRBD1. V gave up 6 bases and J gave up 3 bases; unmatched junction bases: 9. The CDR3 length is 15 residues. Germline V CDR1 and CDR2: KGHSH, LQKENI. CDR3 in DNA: TGTGCCAGCTCGCCGACAGGGCTTGGGACAGATACGCAGTATTTT. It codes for CASSPTGLGTDTQYF.

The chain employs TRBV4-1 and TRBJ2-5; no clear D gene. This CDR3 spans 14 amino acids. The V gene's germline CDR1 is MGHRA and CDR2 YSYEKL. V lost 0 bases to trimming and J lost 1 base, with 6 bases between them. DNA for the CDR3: TGCGCCAGCAGCCAAGAAGGAATCCAAGAGACCCAGTACTTC. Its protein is CASSQEGIQETQYF.

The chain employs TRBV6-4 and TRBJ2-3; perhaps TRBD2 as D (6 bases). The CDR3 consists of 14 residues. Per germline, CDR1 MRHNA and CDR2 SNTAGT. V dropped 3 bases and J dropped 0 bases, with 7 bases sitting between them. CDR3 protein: CASSESGSTDTQYF. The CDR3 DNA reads TGTGCCAGCAGTGAAAGCGGGAGCACAGATACGCAGTATTTT.

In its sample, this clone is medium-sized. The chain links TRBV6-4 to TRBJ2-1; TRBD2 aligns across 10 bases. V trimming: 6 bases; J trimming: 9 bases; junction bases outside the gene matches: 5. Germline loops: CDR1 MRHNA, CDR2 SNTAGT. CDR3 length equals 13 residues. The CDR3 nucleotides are TGTGCCAGCAGCCTAGCGGGAGTAGGTGAGCAGTTCTTC. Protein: CASSLAGVGEQFF.

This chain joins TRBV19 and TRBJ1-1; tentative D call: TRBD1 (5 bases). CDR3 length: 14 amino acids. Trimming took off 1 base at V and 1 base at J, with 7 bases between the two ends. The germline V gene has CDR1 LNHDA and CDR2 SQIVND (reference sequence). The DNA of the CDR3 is TGTGCCAGTAGTATAGGGAGGGGGAACACTGAAGCTTTCTTT. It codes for CASSIGRGNTEAFF.

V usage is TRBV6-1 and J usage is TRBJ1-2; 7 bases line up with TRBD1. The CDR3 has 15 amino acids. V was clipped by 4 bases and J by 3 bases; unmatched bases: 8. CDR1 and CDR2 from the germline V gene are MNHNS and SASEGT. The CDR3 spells CASSGPGTADYGYTF. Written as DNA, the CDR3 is TGTGCCAGCAGTGGCCCCGGGACAGCAGACTATGGCTACACCTTC.

CDR3 nucleotide sequence: TGTGCCAGCCGCGACCCGGCAGGGAAGAGCACTGAAGCTTTCTTT. Encoded protein: CASRDPAGKSTEAFF. This chain links TRBV2 with TRBJ1-1; maybe TRBD1 (5 bases). V was pared by 8 bases and J by 4 bases, with 20 bases between. The CDR3 is 15 residues long. Germline V gene sequence: CDR1 SNHLY, CDR2 FYNNEI.

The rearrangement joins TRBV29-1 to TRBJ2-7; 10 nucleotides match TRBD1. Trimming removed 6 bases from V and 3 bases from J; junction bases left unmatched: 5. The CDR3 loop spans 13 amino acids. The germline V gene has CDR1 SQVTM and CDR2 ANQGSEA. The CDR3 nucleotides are TGCAGCGTGGGACAGGGGTATAGCTACGAGCAGTACTTC. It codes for CSVGQGYSYEQYF.